This T cell receptor (beta chain) originates from a study of graft-versus-host responses after intestinal transplantation. Study overall: Recipients across the board were started on anti-thymocyte globulin induction, then kept on tacrolimus and steroids for approximately three years.

Points from the study as a whole: Allograft clonal ratios (graft-versus-host to host-versus-graft) were high in patients who had graft-donor T cell macrochimerism. GvH clonotypes were identified within recipient marrow, with a subset emerging first in ileum or blood.

Sequencing was performed with immunoSEQ multiplex PCR; in TCRdb, only in-frame clones are kept and a portion is missing. The table lists tens of thousands of clones, about four fifths of them singletons. J was trimmed by 4 bases and V by 8 bases; bases with no gene match: 8. The length of the CDR3 is 14 residues. Germline assignment: CDR1 MNHEY and CDR2 SMNVEV (reference sequence). A note on this clone: Antigen unknown.

This TCR came from a human donor who was the organ donor for an intestinal transplant. The sequenced sample was unstimulated CD4+ T cells sorted from spleen or lymph node cells, obtained before transplant. The V and J genes are TRBV27 and TRBJ2-1; 7 bases match TRBD2. The CDR3 spells CASSQWGGYNEQFF. CDR3 bases: TGTGCCAGCTCTCAGTGGGGGGGTTACAATGAGCAGTTCTTC.